Each of the 27 T cell receptor beta chains below was sequenced from the same sample in a study of vaccination effects on CD4 cells after COVID-19. Having been cultured for approximately ten days, the cells underwent CD4+ T cell isolation. These TCRs' antigens remain unknown. Produced via immunoSEQ multiplex PCR; TCRdb's table is partial and in-frame only. The table lists tens of thousands of clones, roughly 73% of them singletons. The sequencing used CD4+ T cells from PBMCs cultured without peptide, collected before COVID-19 vaccination. These receptors all come from a human donor who received a COVID-19 vaccine.

This rearrangement joins TRBV5-5 to TRBJ1-3; D is unresolved. V was trimmed by 1 base and J by 1 base, leaving 3 bases between them. Germline-derived CDR1 and CDR2 are SGHKS and YYEKEE (reference sequence). The length of the CDR3 is 13 residues. The chain's CDR3 is CASSLSSGNTIYF. In DNA, the CDR3 is TGTGCCAGCAGCTTGAGTTCTGGAAACACCATATATTTT.

This clone has more than one count but fewer than ten. This chain connects TRBV7-9 to TRBJ1-4; D might be TRBD1 (6 bases). Trimming took off 5 bases at V and 0 bases at J, with 19 bases between the two ends. The V gene's germline CDR1 is SEHNR and CDR2 FQNEAQ (reference sequence). The CDR3 runs to 18 residues. The CDR3 here is CASSPRRGAMATNEKLFF. CDR3 bases: TGTGCCAGCAGCCCTAGGCGGGGGGCCATGGCAACTAATGAAAAACTGTTTTTT.

This clone has just one count. The genes are TRBV7-9 and TRBJ1-4; possibly TRBD1 for D (6 bases). CDR3 size: 13 residues. The V gene lost 3 bases and the J gene lost 9 bases, with 11 bases spanning the gap. Germline V gives CDR1 SEHNR, CDR2 FQNEAQ (reference sequence). This CDR3 reads CASSFSDRQKLFF. CDR3 coding DNA: TGTGCCAGCAGCTTCTCGGACAGACAAAAACTGTTTTTT.

This clone was detected only a few times. This rearrangement joins TRBV24-1 to TRBJ2-1, with 7 bases aligning to TRBD1. CDR3 length: 15 residues. CDR1 and CDR2 (germline): KGHDR, SFDVKD. V lost 3 bases and J lost 9; bases outside the gene matches: 10. In DNA, the CDR3 is TGTGCCACCAGTGATCGGACAGGTGTCTACGGTGAGCAGTTCTTC. This translates into CATSDRTGVYGEQFF.

V and J are TRBV15 and TRBJ2-1, with 7 bases aligning to TRBD1. The ends lost 0 bases at V and 8 bases at J; junction bases unmatched: 4. The length of the CDR3 is 14 residues. Germline assignment: CDR1 LNHNV and CDR2 YYDKDF (reference sequence). CDR3: CATSRDRQGDEQFF. CDR3 DNA sequence: TGTGCCACCAGCAGAGATCGACAGGGCGATGAGCAGTTCTTC.

The rearrangement joins TRBV29-1 to TRBJ2-3; TRBD1 agrees at 9 bases. The CDR3 totals 15 residues. Germline-derived CDR1 and CDR2 are SQVTM and ANQGSEA. V shed 1 base and J 1 base; nucleotides not matched to a gene: 3. The CDR3 sequence is CSVEVRTGGTDTQYF. The CDR3 bases are TGCAGCGTTGAAGTGAGGACAGGGGGCACAGATACGCAGTATTTT.

This clone was observed a single time. The gene calls are TRBV5-8 and TRBJ1-2; D is ambiguous. V was trimmed by 0 bases and J by 2 bases, leaving 2 bases between them. The CDR3 covers 12 residues. Germline V CDR1 and CDR2: SGHTS, YDEGEE. The CDR3 loop reads CASSLGNYGYTF. CDR3 DNA: TGTGCCAGCAGCTTGGGGAACTATGGCTACACCTTC.

V is TRBV7-2 and J is TRBJ1-5; D not resolved. The V end lost 4 bases, the J end lost 4 bases, and 5 bases lay between the germline ends. Germline loops: CDR1 SGHTA, CDR2 FQGNSA. This CDR3 spans 12 amino acids. The CDR3 spells CASSSQNQPQHF. The CDR3 region has the DNA TGTGCCAGCAGCTCTCAAAATCAGCCCCAGCATTTT.

CDR3 in amino acids: CASSLKALGGSNQPQHF. The CDR3 DNA reads TGCGCCAGCAGCTTGAAGGCTCTGGGAGGAAGCAATCAGCCCCAGCATTTT. This rearrangement joins TRBV5-1 to TRBJ1-5; no reliable D call. The CDR3 is 17 residues long. Germline loops: CDR1 SGHRS, CDR2 YFSETQ. V was shortened by 1 base and J by 1 base, with 15 bases between the two germline ends.

This sequence joins TRBV11-2 and TRBJ2-7; 10 bases are a match to TRBD1. The CDR3 runs to 16 residues. Unmatched junction bases numbered 13, after V lost 8 bases and J lost 3 bases. Per the germline V gene, CDR1 is SGHAT and CDR2 is FQNNGV. The CDR3 loop is CASHKSGQGGLYEQYF. The CDR3 DNA is TGTGCCAGCCACAAATCCGGACAGGGGGGACTCTACGAGCAGTACTTC.

The chain uses TRBV28 and TRBJ2-5; 7 bases are a match to TRBD2. The germline V gene has CDR1 MDHEN and CDR2 SYDVKM. The trim removed 2 bases at V and 4 bases at J, leaving 4 bases unmatched. This CDR3 contains 14 residues. CDR3 sequence reads: CASSLAGVRETQYF. The CDR3 bases are TGTGCCAGCAGTTTAGCGGGAGTGAGAGAGACCCAGTACTTC.

The chain combines TRBV7-9 with TRBJ2-5; maybe TRBD1 (6 bases). The germline V gene encodes CDR1 SEHNR and CDR2 FQNEAQ (reference sequence). The CDR3 spans 16 residues. Trimming pared 1 base from V and 1 base from J, leaving 13 bases between. This chain's CDR3 is CASSLGRQALQETQYF. The CDR3 nucleotides read TGTGCCAGCAGCTTAGGGAGACAGGCTCTCCAAGAGACCCAGTACTTC.

V gene TRBV9 combines with J gene TRBJ1-1; D may be TRBD1 (5 bases). This CDR3 has 15 amino acids. CDR1 SGDLS and CDR2 YYNGEE come from the germline V gene. The ends were cut back, 4 bases at V and 5 bases at J, with 18 bases in the middle. This chain's CDR3 is CASSPRPGGGTEAFF. The CDR3 DNA reads TGTGCCAGCAGCCCCCGCCCCGGTGGGGGTACTGAAGCTTTCTTT.

The chain recombines TRBV30 with TRBJ2-7; TRBD2 agrees at 8 bases. Germline values: CDR1 GTSNPN, CDR2 SVGIG (reference sequence). Trimming cost V 7 bases and J 9 bases; bases outside gene matches: 14. The length of the CDR3 is 13 residues. The CDR3 reads CASEVAGGGVQYF. CDR3 coding DNA: TGTGCCTCGGAGGTGGCGGGAGGAGGTGTGCAGTACTTC.

This clone was detected a few times. The chain joins TRBV30 to TRBJ1-2; the match to TRBD1 covers 9 bases. The CDR3 loop spans 14 amino acids. The V gene's germline CDR1 is GTSNPN and CDR2 SVGIG (reference sequence). The ends lost 0 bases at V and 3 bases at J; junction bases unmatched: 2. The CDR3 DNA is TGTGCCTGGAGTGTGGACAGGGGCCACTATGGCTACACCTTC. It translates to CAWSVDRGHYGYTF.

This clone was detected only a few times. The chain uses TRBV5-6 and TRBJ1-5; 10 bases are shared with TRBD1. Trimming took 4 bases from V and 4 from J; bases not matched to a gene: 5. The germline V gene has CDR1 SGHDT and CDR2 YYEEEE. The CDR3 totals 15 residues. The CDR3 DNA follows: TGTGCCAGCAGCCGACAGGGGGCGGGTAATCAGCCCCAGCATTTT. This translates into CASSRQGAGNQPQHF.

In this sample, this clone turned up once. The chain uses TRBV6-4 and TRBJ2-3; D gene unclear. This CDR3 is 14 amino acids long. V lost 7 bases and J 1 base, leaving 12 bases between the germline ends. The germline V gene has CDR1 MRHNA and CDR2 SNTAGT. CDR3 in DNA: TGTGCCAGCAAGGCCACCGGTGGCACAGATACGCAGTATTTT. It is translated as CASKATGGTDTQYF.

This clone turned up a few times. The chain employs TRBV3-1 (or the pseudogene TRBV3-2) and TRBJ1-3, with a tentative D call TRBD1 (6 bases). Germline-derived CDR1 and CDR2 are LGHDT and YNNKEL (reference sequence). Trimming took off 1 base at V and 2 bases at J, with 15 bases between the two ends. The CDR3 is made up of 17 amino acids. The CDR3 here is CASSQGGTTGTGNTIYF. The CDR3 nucleotides are TGTGCCAGCAGCCAAGGAGGGACAACGGGCACTGGAAACACCATATATTTT.

The chain recombines TRBV15 with TRBJ1-1; D call uncertain. Trimming took off 1 base at V and 1 base at J, with 7 bases between the two ends. Germline loops: CDR1 LNHNV, CDR2 YYDKDF (reference sequence). This CDR3 comprises 14 residues. CDR3 sequence reads: CATSRVHGNTEAFF. The CDR3 region has the DNA TGTGCCACCAGCAGAGTACACGGGAACACTGAAGCTTTCTTT.

The V gene is TRBV29-1, the J gene TRBJ1-1, with D perhaps matching TRBD1 (6 bases). V lost 3 bases to trimming and J lost 0 bases, with 8 bases between them. CDR1 and CDR2 from the germline V gene are SQVTM and ANQGSEA. This CDR3 region has 13 residues. CDR3 loop: CSVDQGMNTEAFF. The CDR3 DNA is TGCAGCGTTGACCAGGGGATGAACACTGAAGCTTTCTTT.

The sample holds a few counts of this clone. The chain recombines TRBV5-1 with TRBJ1-2, with D perhaps matching TRBD1 (6 bases). The germline CDR1 and CDR2 sequences are SGHRS and YFSETQ. Trimming removed 5 bases from V and 2 bases from J, with 13 bases in between. The CDR3 is 14 residues long. This CDR3 reads CASSPSQGNYGYTF. CDR3 coding DNA: TGCGCCAGCAGTCCAAGTCAGGGGAACTATGGCTACACCTTC.

This clone appeared a few times. The V and J genes are TRBV30 and TRBJ2-1, with no clear D. In germline, CDR1 is GTSNPN, CDR2 SVGIG (reference sequence). The V end lost 3 bases, the J end lost 0 bases, and 3 bases lay between the germline ends. The CDR3 is 12 amino acids. CDR3 nucleotides: TGTGCCTGGAGCCCCTCCTACAATGAGCAGTTCTTC. It encodes CAWSPSYNEQFF. Full variable domain (missing parts from reference TRBV30 and TRBJ2-1): SQTIHQWPATLVQPVGSPLSLECTVEGTSNPNLYWYRQAAGRGLQLLFYSVGIGQISSEVPQNLSASRPQDRQFILSSKKLLLSDSGFYLCAWSPSYNEQFFGPGTRLTVL.

This chain joins TRBV5-6 and TRBJ2-7; possibly TRBD2 for D (6 bases). The CDR3 spans 15 residues. Trimming shortened V by 4 bases and J by 0 bases, and 14 bases separated the two germline ends. In germline, CDR1 is SGHDT, CDR2 YYEEEE. CDR3 amino acids: CASSPLALSSYEQYF. Written as DNA, the CDR3 is TGTGCCAGCAGCCCACTAGCCCTCAGCTCCTACGAGCAGTACTTC. The complete variable domain, with remaining parts taken from reference TRBV5-6 and TRBJ2-7, reads DAGVTQSPTHLIKTRGQQVTLRCSPKSGHDTVSWYQQALGQGPQFIFQYYEEEERQRGNFPDRFSGHQFPNYSSELNVNALLLGDSALYLCASSPLALSSYEQYFGPGTRLTVT.

J is TRBJ1-2 and V is TRBV28; 8 positions match TRBD1. J was trimmed by 8 bases and V by 5 bases; bases with no gene match: 7. This CDR3 comprises 13 residues. CDR1 and CDR2 from the germline V gene are MDHEN and SYDVKM. This CDR3 is CASSPRGRGGYTF. CDR3 sequence (DNA): TGTGCCAGCAGTCCCAGGGGGCGAGGCGGCTACACCTTC.

The J gene is TRBJ2-5, the V gene TRBV9; perhaps TRBD2 as D (6 bases). Trimming removed 2 bases at V and 2 bases at J, with 19 bases between. CDR1 is SGDLS, CDR2 YYNGEE, per germline. The CDR3 extends over 17 amino acids. The CDR3 DNA reads as TGTGCCAGCAGCGTCGATCGGGAGCTACTTAGTCAAGAGACCCAGTACTTC. Translating it yields CASSVDRELLSQETQYF.

The V call is TRBV7-9, the J call TRBJ1-1; 7 bases agree with TRBD1. Germline V gives CDR1 SEHNR, CDR2 FQNEAQ (reference sequence). The CDR3 length is 14 residues. V lost 3 bases and J lost 5; bases outside the gene matches: 6. The CDR3 region has the DNA TGTGCCAGCAGCTTTACAGGGGTTGTGACTGAAGCTTTCTTT. Translating gives CASSFTGVVTEAFF.

The CDR3 protein is CASGSGLTTEAFF. The CDR3 DNA follows: TGTGCTAGTGGTTCCGGACTAACAACTGAAGCTTTCTTT. The V call is TRBV12-5, the J call TRBJ1-1; D not certain. From germline, CDR1 is LGHNT and CDR2 FRNRAP. The CDR3 sequence is 13 residues long. The V gene lost 4 bases and the J gene lost 5 bases, with 11 bases spanning the gap.